This T cell receptor (beta chain) was sequenced for a study of shared T cell receptors in the human thymus. Generated by immunoSEQ multiplex PCR, the TCRdb table keeps only in-frame clones and is missing some. The data show some 700,000 clones, 70% to 90% seen once. V lost 3 bases, J lost 4 bases, and 4 bases stayed unmatched. The germline V gene encodes CDR1 KGHSH and CDR2 LQKENI. This CDR3 spans 15 amino acids. The same sample was also studied in work on human thymus T cells. That source adds: The thymus tissue came from resections taken during corrective heart surgery. Unrelated individuals were reported by related research to share highly overlapping thymic repertoires.

This sequence joins TRBV18 and TRBJ2-7, with TRBD2 matching over 12 bases. This TCR was recovered from a girl in the first two years of life with a congenital heart defect. The sample taken for sequencing was thymocytes. CDR3 nucleotide sequence: TGTGCCAGCTCACCGAGACTAGCGGGGGAATACGAGCAGTACTTC. The encoded protein is CASSPRLAGEYEQYF.